A selection of T cell receptor beta chains follows, all from one sample in a study of blood T cell repertoires in COVID-19. The table came from immunoSEQ multiplex PCR; TCRdb's copy has only in-frame clones and leaves some out. Of around 80,000 clones in the sample, around three quarters were seen once. What was sequenced was peripheral blood. These receptors were obtained from a middle-aged man with active or convalescent COVID-19. Each CDR3 is given with its conserved first and last residue. A D gene is named only where the DNA matches it firmly. Some rows have no size entry. The others give once, few or many, or a class for an expanded clone.

J | V | size | length | D | DNA | CDR3
TRBJ2-5 | TRBV5-1 | once | 14 | . | TGCGCCAGCAGCTTTGGTAGGGAGTCGGAGACCCAGTACTTC | CASSFGRESETQYF
TRBJ1-2 | TRBV5-1 | many | 19 | TRBD1 | TGCGCCAGCAGCTTGGCCACGGGACAGGGATTCCCTTCTAACTATGGCTACACCTTC | CASSLATGQGFPSNYGYTF
TRBJ1-2 | TRBV5-1 | once | 12 | TRBD1 | TGCGCCAGCAGCACCGGACAGGACGGCTACACCTTC | CASSTGQDGYTF
TRBJ2-1 | TRBV11-2 | . | 13 | . | TGTGCCAGCAGCTTGGAAACGGTGGGCGAGCAGTTCTTC | CASSLETVGEQFF
TRBJ2-6 | TRBV14 | . | 16 | . | TGTGCCAGCAGCCTCCTCGGGGGATTTGGGGCCAACGTCCTGACTTTC | CASSLLGGFGANVLTF
TRBJ2-3 | TRBV6-5 | . | 15 | . | TGTGCCAGCGGGGAGGGGGTAACGAAGCAAGGTACGCAGTATTTT | CASGEGVTKQGTQYF
TRBJ1-2 | TRBV13 | . | 16 | . | TGTGCCAGCAGCTTAGGCCTCAGGGCGGATAACTATGGCTACACCTTC | CASSLGLRADNYGYTF
TRBJ1-1 | TRBV19 | few | 14 | . | TGTGCCAGTAGTTCACGGGGGACGATCACTGAAGCTTTCTTT | CASSSRGTITEAFF
TRBJ1-2 | TRBV3-1/TRBV3-2 | . | 17 | . | TGTGCCAGCAGCCAAGATATCCCGGGGGGCAGGGGCTATGGCTACACCTTC | CASSQDIPGGRGYGYTF
TRBJ2-1 | TRBV9 | . | 15 | TRBD1 | TGTGCCAGCAGCGCCTCGGGACAGGGTTACAATGAGCAGTTCTTC | CASSASGQGYNEQFF
TRBJ1-6 | TRBV11-2 | . | 13 | TRBD1 | TGTGCCAGCAGCAACAGGGGCGATTCACCCCTCCACTTT | CASSNRGDSPLHF
TRBJ2-2 | TRBV19 | . | 14 | . | TGTGCCAGTAGTATCGGGAGCAACACCGGGGAGCTGTTTTTT | CASSIGSNTGELFF
TRBJ2-2 | TRBV12-5 | . | 20 | TRBD2 | TGTGCTAGTGGTTTGGTAGCGGCGAGGGGACTAGCGGGGGGAACCGGGGAGCTGTTTTTT | CASGLVAARGLAGGTGELFF
TRBJ1-6 | TRBV18 | . | 15 | TRBD1 | TGTGCCAGCTCCCCGGTAGGGGGCGAGGATTCACCCCTCCACTTT | CASSPVGGEDSPLHF
TRBJ2-3 | TRBV3-1/TRBV3-2 | . | 13 | . | TGTGCCAGCCAACTACTAGTCGCAGATACGCAGTATTTT | CASQLLVADTQYF
TRBJ2-3 | TRBV7-8 | . | 16 | TRBD2 | TGTGCCAGCAGCTTAGTGGGAGGGTTGATCGCAGATACGCAGTATTTT | CASSLVGGLIADTQYF
TRBJ1-2 | TRBV5-6 | few | 14 | TRBD1 | TGTGCCAGCAGCACCCTGGACAGGGACTATGGCTACACCTTC | CASSTLDRDYGYTF
TRBJ1-3 | TRBV7-6 | . | 16 | . | TGTGCCAGCAGCTTATCGGCGGGAGGCTCTGGAAACACCATATATTTT | CASSLSAGGSGNTIYF
TRBJ2-3 | TRBV11-3 | . | 16 | TRBD2 | TGTGCCAGCAGCTTAGGAGGGACCGGCGGGGGAGATACGCAGTATTTT | CASSLGGTGGGDTQYF
TRBJ2-1 | TRBV7-2 | . | 15 | TRBD2 | TGTGCCAGCAGCTCGCAGGGAGGGCTAAACAATGAGCAGTTCTTC | CASSSQGGLNNEQFF
TRBJ1-2 | TRBV10-2 | once | 13 | . | TGCGCCAGCAGTGAGTCAACCTGGGCTGGCTACACCTTC | CASSESTWAGYTF
TRBJ1-5 | TRBV12-3/TRBV12-4 | . | 13 | . | TGTGCCAGCAGTTTAGCCTATAATCAGCCCCAGCATTTT | CASSLAYNQPQHF
TRBJ1-3 | TRBV7-9 | . | 14 | . | TGTGCCAGCAGCTTAGGAGGGTCTGGAAACACCATATATTTT | CASSLGGSGNTIYF
TRBJ1-4 | TRBV7-9 | . | 13 | . | TGTGCCAGCAGCTTAGGCGGGCACGAAGGACTGTTTTTT | CASSLGGHEGLFF
TRBJ2-4 | TRBV10-3 | few | 13 | . | TGTGCCATCAGTGGGGGGGGCAGGAACATTCAGTACTTC | CAISGGGRNIQYF
TRBJ2-7 | TRBV27 | . | 14 | . | TGTGCCAGCAGTCTCGGATACAGGGACTACGAGCAGTACTTC | CASSLGYRDYEQYF
TRBJ2-7 | TRBV7-8 | . | 14 | TRBD2 | TGTGCCAGCAGCTTCGGGCGGGGGTACCAAACTCAGTACTTC | CASSFGRGYQTQYF
TRBJ1-1 | TRBV6-6 | . | 15 | . | TGTGCCAGCAGTTACAGGCAGACAGAGAACACTGAAGCTTTCTTT | CASSYRQTENTEAFF
TRBJ2-5 | TRBV3-1/TRBV3-2 | . | 16 | TRBD1 | TGTGCCAGCAGCCAAGAGGGGGGACAGGGAGAGGAGACCCAGTACTTC | CASSQEGGQGEETQYF
TRBJ2-7 | TRBV11-1 | . | 14 | . | TGTGCCAGCAGCTTCCGGGACTCGTCCTACGAGCAGTACTTC | CASSFRDSSYEQYF
TRBJ2-1 | TRBV19 | . | 13 | . | TGTGCCAGTCGGGACTTCTACTACAATGAGCAGTTCTTC | CASRDFYYNEQFF
TRBJ2-1 | TRBV11-1 | . | 14 | TRBD2 | TGTGCCAGCAGCTTAGCGTGGACTAGCAATGAGCAGTTCTTC | CASSLAWTSNEQFF
TRBJ2-5 | TRBV5-1 | few | 14 | . | TGCGCCAGCAGCTTGGTGCAGGGGAGAGAGACCCAGTACTTC | CASSLVQGRETQYF
TRBJ2-1 | TRBV9 | . | 14 | TRBD1 | TGTGCCAGCAGCGCAGAGACAGGGGGCTTAGAGCAGTTCTTC | CASSAETGGLEQFF
TRBJ2-5 | TRBV7-9 | . | 15 | TRBD1 | TGTGCCAGCAGCGTTACCGGGACAGAAAAAGAGACCCAGTACTTC | CASSVTGTEKETQYF
TRBJ1-2 | TRBV28 | . | 14 | . | TGTGCCAGCAGTTCGGGCAGCGGAAACTATGGCTACACCTTC | CASSSGSGNYGYTF
TRBJ1-1 | TRBV11-2 | . | 16 | . | TGTGCCAGCAGCTTCTCGGCAGGCCCCCTTGGGACTGAAGCTTTCTTT | CASSFSAGPLGTEAFF
TRBJ1-5 | TRBV3-1/TRBV3-2 | . | 13 | . | TGTGCCAGCACCGGGGGGTCCAATCAGCCCCAGCATTTT | CASTGGSNQPQHF
TRBJ2-7 | TRBV5-8 | . | 13 | TRBD1 | TGTGCCAGCAGTCCGGGACAGCATTGGGAGCAGTACTTC | CASSPGQHWEQYF
TRBJ2-7 | TRBV7-2 | . | 11 | . | TGTGCCAGCAGCCCCCCCAGCGAGCAGTACTTC | CASSPPSEQYF
TRBJ2-1 | TRBV19 | few | 15 | . | TGTGCCAGTAGTCCTTTCCGACAGGCCGGTAATGAGCAGTTCTTC | CASSPFRQAGNEQFF
TRBJ2-5 | TRBV5-4 | . | 15 | TRBD2 | TGTGCCAGCAGCGGAGGTGCTAGCGGGGGACAGACCCAGTACTTC | CASSGGASGGQTQYF
TRBJ2-5 | TRBV5-1 | once | 18 | TRBD2 | TGCGCCAGCAGCTTGGGACTAGCGGGGGCAACACGAAGGGAGACCCAGTACTTC | CASSLGLAGATRRETQYF
TRBJ2-2 | TRBV9 | . | 14 | . | TGTGCCAGCAGCGTACAGGCAGGGCCCGGGGAGCTGTTTTTT | CASSVQAGPGELFF
TRBJ2-7 | TRBV21-1 | . | 22 | . | TGTGCCAGCAGCAAAGTAGTTGAATGGGGCGAATGGGCTAAGCAGGAGAAATACGAGCAGTACTTC | CASSKVVEWGEWAKQEKYEQYF
TRBJ2-7 | TRBV11-1 | . | 13 | TRBD1 | TGTGCCAGCAGCTTAACAGGGGGCTACGAGCAGTACTTC | CASSLTGGYEQYF
TRBJ1-4 | TRBV5-1 | . | 14 | . | TGCGCCAGCAGCTTTGGGCAGGAGGCTGAAAAACTGTTTTTT | CASSFGQEAEKLFF
TRBJ2-4 | TRBV18 | . | 17 | TRBD1 | TGTGCCAGCTCATCTTACGGACAGGGGGAGTCCAAAAACATTCAGTACTTC | CASSSYGQGESKNIQYF
TRBJ1-1 | TRBV6-6 | . | 15 | . | TGTGCCAGCAGTTACTCACAGGGTGACGCCACTGAAGCTTTCTTT | CASSYSQGDATEAFF
TRBJ1-6 | TRBV29-1 | . | 13 | TRBD1 | TGCAGCGTCGCCGACAGGGAGTATTCACCCCTCCACTTT | CSVADREYSPLHF
TRBJ1-6 | TRBV10-3 | . | 14 | . | TGTGCCATCAGTGAGGGGCAGCCAAATTCACCCCTCCACTTT | CAISEGQPNSPLHF
TRBJ2-1 | TRBV13 | medium-sized | 12 | . | TGTGCCAGCAGCTTACGACAGAATGAGCAGTTCTTC | CASSLRQNEQFF
TRBJ2-5 | TRBV3-1/TRBV3-2 | . | 15 | TRBD2 | TGTGCCAGCAGCCCTACGCGGACTAGCGGGGGGGCCCAGTACTTC | CASSPTRTSGGAQYF